A single sample gave rise to the 7 T cell receptor beta chains below, sequenced in a study of T cell repertoires in cytomegalovirus infection. One entry per CDR3 protein results from TCRdb running MiXCR on the reads. The data show around 740,000 distinct CDR3 sequences, about a third seen once. Sample: PBMCs. Source of these receptors: a human donor in good health (CMV status not recorded). Some clones in this sample may be carry-over from other donors' samples.

This clonotype turned up a few times. The CDR3 loop is CASSYGERGVYGYTF. CDR3 sequence (DNA): TGTGCCAGCAGTTACGGAGAGCGGGGCGTCTATGGCTACACCTTC. The chain has TRBV6-5 and TRBJ1-2; a weak D match, TRBD1 (5 bases). The germline CDR1 and CDR2 sequences are MNHEY and SVGAGI. With 2 bases removed from V and 4 bases from J, the gap between germline ends came to 14 bases. This CDR3 comprises 15 residues.

Comments on this clonotype: With a much larger clone just one base away, this may be a read error. The rearrangement uses TRBV7-2 and TRBJ2-3; D might be TRBD2 (5 bases). The germline gives CDR1 SGHTA, CDR2 FQGNSA. This CDR3 region has 12 residues. Trimming removed 5 bases at V and 11 bases at J, with 14 bases between. The CDR3 region has the DNA TGTGCCAGCAGCAGTACTAGGATAGGGCAGTATTTT. Residues: CASSSTRIGQYF.

The table lists this clonotype with a few counts. This chain links TRBV7-6 with TRBJ2-2, with 10 bases aligning to TRBD2. CDR1 is SGHVS and CDR2 is FNYEAQ in the germline V gene. V dropped 1 base and J dropped 3; count of bases not matched to a gene: 11. The CDR3 sequence is 19 residues long. CDR3 DNA sequence: TGTGCCAGCAGCTTAGGGGGGCTAGCGGGAGTGCAGGACACCGGGGAGCTGTTTTTT. This codes for CASSLGGLAGVQDTGELFF.

V is TRBV7-6 and J is TRBJ2-2, with D possibly TRBD2 on 5 matching bases. This CDR3 spans 13 amino acids. The ends were cut back, 10 bases at V and 4 bases at J, with 13 bases in the middle. Germline assignment: CDR1 SGHVS and CDR2 FNYEAQ. The chain's CDR3 is CATPLARTGELFF. CDR3 in DNA: TGTGCCACCCCGCTAGCCCGCACCGGGGAGCTGTTTTTT.

In its sample, this clonotype was seen once. J is TRBJ2-6 and V is TRBV12-3 or TRBV12-4, with a tentative D call TRBD1 (5 bases). The CDR3 consists of 13 residues. Trimming removed 7 bases from V and 2 bases from J, with 6 bases in between. CDR3 nucleotides: TGTGCCAGCATGGGGCCTGGGGCCAACGTCCTGACTTTC. This gives the protein CASMGPGANVLTF.

The chain couples TRBV24-1 to TRBJ1-4; D is unclear. The V end lost 2 bases, the J end lost 5 bases, and 5 bases lay between the germline ends. The CDR3 loop spans 13 amino acids. The germline gives CDR1 KGHDR, CDR2 SFDVKD. Here the CDR3 reads CATSDWSNEKLFF. As DNA, the CDR3 is TGTGCCACCAGTGATTGGTCAAATGAAAAACTGTTTTTT.

There are a few counts of this clonotype. The V call is TRBV20-1, the J call TRBJ1-1, with 8 positions matching TRBD1. The J segment lost 1 base and the V segment lost 7 bases, leaving 5 bases of the junction unmatched. The germline V gene encodes CDR1 DFQATT and CDR2 SNEGSKA (reference sequence). CDR3 length: 13 residues. CDR3 residues: CSVPDRGNTEAFF. The DNA for the CDR3 is TGCAGTGTCCCCGACAGGGGGAACACTGAAGCTTTCTTT.